This TCR beta chain was recovered during a study of Ad26.COV2.S vaccination and SARS-CoV-2 variants. Study-wide results and limits: Greater spike-specific TCR breadth was seen in vaccine recipients than in placebo recipients. Those who received vaccine or placebo ended up with similar non-spike TCR breadth.

The germline gives CDR1 SGHTA, CDR2 FQGNSA. V gave up 2 bases and J gave up 6 bases, with 11 bases separating them. The CDR3 is made up of 13 amino acids. Measured with immunoSEQ multiplex PCR; TCRdb has only the in-frame clones, and not every one. The profile shows under 150,000 clones, roughly 90% of them singletons. On this clone: What it binds is not known.

The origin of this receptor is a human donor who had recovered from COVID-19. The chain has TRBV7-2 and TRBJ2-7, with D unclear. The sequenced sample was peripheral blood, obtained after recovery from COVID-19. The CDR3 coding sequence is TGTGCCAGCAGCTTAACGTCGAGCAGCGAGCAGTACTTC. Its translation is CASSLTSSSEQYF.